The sequence of this TCR beta chain was determined in a study of cytomegalovirus exposure and HLA in healthy donors. Study-wide results and limits: Across all donors, roughly uniform sequencing depth was an assumption of the presence/absence analyses. Most TCR sequences were uncommon, yet certain public TCRs appeared in many donors.

CDR1 is SGHTA and CDR2 is FQGNSA in the germline V gene. The CDR3 extends over 13 amino acids. Trimming removed 5 bases from V and 3 bases from J; junction bases left unmatched: 3. Vbeta (60) and Jbeta (13) primers were used in the PCR. Only in-frame clones appear in the TCRdb table, and some are missing; sequencing was by immunoSEQ multiplex PCR. The profile shows approximately 130,000 clones, around 81% of them singletons. As regards this clone: Its antigen is unidentified.

The sequence was obtained from a man aged 18 to 35 in good health and CMV-seronegative. The V and J genes are TRBV7-2 and TRBJ1-2; TRBD1 agrees at 7 bases. Sequencing was carried out using PBMCs. The CDR3 protein is CASSARGYYGYTF. CDR3 DNA sequence: TGTGCCAGCAGCGCCAGGGGGTACTATGGCTACACCTTC.